The 13 T cell receptor beta chains reported below all come from one sample, sequenced in a study of blood T cell repertoires in COVID-19. Produced via immunoSEQ multiplex PCR; TCRdb's table is partial and in-frame only. The data contain approximately 270,000 clones, around 82% of them singletons. The sample taken for sequencing was peripheral blood. These receptors all stem from a person aged 70 to 79 with COVID-19, enrolled during active disease.

The rearrangement links TRBV28 to TRBJ2-5; 10 bases are shared with TRBD2. Germline trimming cut 4 bases from V and 4 bases from J; bases unmatched to any gene: 9. The germline V gene has CDR1 MDHEN and CDR2 SYDVKM. This CDR3 is 16 amino acids long. The CDR3 reads CASSSELAGRVETQYF. In DNA, the CDR3 is TGTGCCAGCAGTTCTGAACTAGCGGGGAGGGTAGAGACCCAGTACTTC. The full variable domain, in which reference TRBV28 and TRBJ2-5 provide the parts outside the CDR3, is DVKVTQSSRYLVKRTGEKVFLECVQDMDHENMFWYRQDPGLGLRLIYFSYDVKMKEKGDIPEGYSVSREKKERFSLILESASTNQTSMYLCASSSELAGRVETQYFGPGTRLLVL.

The chain couples TRBV18 to TRBJ2-1; 8 positions agree with TRBD2. Germline V CDR1 and CDR2: KGHSH, LQKENI. Trimming removed 4 bases from V and 1 base from J; junction bases left unmatched: 18. The CDR3 covers 20 residues. This chain's CDR3 is CASSLAGGIIDKGSYNEQFF. CDR3 nucleotide sequence: TGTGCCAGCTCACTGGCGGGGGGAATTATCGATAAGGGATCCTACAATGAGCAGTTCTTC.

The J gene is TRBJ1-2, the V gene TRBV4-3; D remains ambiguous. Per germline, CDR1 LGHNA and CDR2 YSLEER. CDR3 length: 14 residues. V lost 0 bases and J lost 4, with 9 bases in between. The CDR3 here is CASSQDLGLYGYTF. The CDR3 nucleotides read TGCGCCAGCAGCCAAGATCTCGGACTCTATGGCTACACCTTC.

About this clone: The same CDR3 also results from other DNA sequences found in this sample. This chain connects TRBV6-5 to TRBJ1-2; 10 nucleotides match TRBD1. J gave up 7 bases and V 6 bases, and 5 bases lay outside the gene matches. The germline gives CDR1 MNHEY, CDR2 SVGAGI. The CDR3 is 13 residues long. CDR3 amino acids: CASRRTGGSGYTF. The CDR3 nucleotides read TGTGCCAGCAGACGGACAGGGGGATCTGGCTACACCTTC.

The V and J genes are TRBV15 and TRBJ1-2; tentative D call: TRBD1 (5 bases). The CDR3 has 16 amino acids. V was clipped by 0 bases and J by 4 bases, with 15 bases between them. Per germline, CDR1 LNHNV and CDR2 YYDKDF (reference sequence). This chain's CDR3 is CATSRDQTTVFYGYTF. DNA for the CDR3: TGTGCCACCAGCAGAGACCAAACGACAGTATTCTATGGCTACACCTTC. Complete variable domain (other parts from reference TRBV15 and TRBJ1-2): DAMVIQNPRYQVTQFGKPVTLSCSQTLNHNVMYWYQQKSSQAPKLLFHYYDKDFNNEADTPDNFQSRRPNTSFCFLDIRSPGLGDTAMYLCATSRDQTTVFYGYTFGSGTRLTVV.

CDR3 loop: CASRGTAGAGETQYF. DNA for the CDR3: TGTGCCAGCAGAGGTACGGCGGGGGCTGGGGAGACCCAGTACTTC. The chain recombines TRBV6-5 with TRBJ2-5, with D maybe TRBD2 (7 bases). V shed 6 bases and J shed 5 bases, with 19 bases lying between them. The CDR3 runs 15 residues. Germline CDR1 reads MNHEY; CDR2 reads SVGAGI.

The chain is built from TRBV2 and TRBJ2-3; maybe TRBD2 (7 bases). This CDR3 comprises 15 residues. The ends were cut back, 5 bases at V and 4 bases at J, with 16 bases in the middle. Germline CDR1 is SNHLY and CDR2 is FYNNEI. DNA of the CDR3: TGTGCCAGCAGTAGCAGAGGGGGGGCGGCAGATACGCAGTATTTT. The encoded protein is CASSSRGGAADTQYF.

The chain joins TRBV7-3 to TRBJ2-3, with D perhaps matching TRBD2 (5 bases). The CDR3 is 14 residues long. Trimming removed 3 bases at V and 6 bases at J, with 13 bases between. Germline CDR1 is SGHTA and CDR2 is FQGTGA. The CDR3 coding sequence is TGTGCCAGCAGCTTTCGGGATGGCGGGGATACGCAGTATTTT. Encoded protein: CASSFRDGGDTQYF.

The V and J genes are TRBV3-1 (or the pseudogene TRBV3-2) and TRBJ2-7, with D hard to call. V lost 1 base and J 0 bases, leaving 10 bases between the germline ends. The CDR3 loop spans 15 amino acids. Germline CDR1 is LGHDT and CDR2 is YNNKEL (reference sequence). This CDR3 reads CASSQGVGVSYEQYF. CDR3 DNA: TGTGCCAGCAGCCAAGGGGTGGGCGTCTCCTACGAGCAGTACTTC.

J is TRBJ2-3 and V is TRBV30, with 9 bases matching TRBD2. CDR1 and CDR2 from the germline V gene are GTSNPN and SVGIG (reference sequence). This CDR3 is 15 amino acids long. J was trimmed by 10 bases and V by 0 bases; bases with no gene match: 11. CDR3 DNA sequence: TGTGCCTGGAGTGTGCCCGCGGGAGGGGCCGGGGCGCAGTATTTT. As protein: CAWSVPAGGAGAQYF.

The V gene is TRBV5-1, the J gene TRBJ2-1, with 10 bases that match TRBD2. V lost 0 bases and J lost 6; bases outside the gene matches: 6. From germline, CDR1 is SGHRS and CDR2 YFSETQ. This CDR3 region has 16 residues. The CDR3 reads CASSLEASGSSNEQFF. CDR3 coding DNA: TGCGCCAGCAGCTTGGAAGCTAGCGGGAGTAGCAATGAGCAGTTCTTC.

The chain has TRBV10-3 and TRBJ2-6, with 12 nucleotides matching TRBD2. CDR1 is ENHRY, CDR2 SYGVKD, per germline. CDR3 length equals 19 residues. With V trimmed by 3 bases and J by 0 bases, 6 bases remained unmatched. CDR3 DNA sequence: TGTGCCATCAGTGACCACTTACTAGCGGGAGGCTCTGGGGCCAACGTCCTGACTTTC. It yields the protein CAISDHLLAGGSGANVLTF.

This chain joins TRBV7-9 and TRBJ2-3, with 9 bases aligning to TRBD2. The CDR3 extends over 15 amino acids. CDR1 and CDR2 from the germline V gene are SEHNR and FQNEAQ (reference sequence). With 4 bases clipped from V and 4 bases from J, the junction kept 6 bases outside the gene matches. The CDR3 spells CASSSPSGAADTQYF. The CDR3 DNA is TGTGCCAGCAGCTCTCCTAGCGGGGCGGCAGATACGCAGTATTTT.